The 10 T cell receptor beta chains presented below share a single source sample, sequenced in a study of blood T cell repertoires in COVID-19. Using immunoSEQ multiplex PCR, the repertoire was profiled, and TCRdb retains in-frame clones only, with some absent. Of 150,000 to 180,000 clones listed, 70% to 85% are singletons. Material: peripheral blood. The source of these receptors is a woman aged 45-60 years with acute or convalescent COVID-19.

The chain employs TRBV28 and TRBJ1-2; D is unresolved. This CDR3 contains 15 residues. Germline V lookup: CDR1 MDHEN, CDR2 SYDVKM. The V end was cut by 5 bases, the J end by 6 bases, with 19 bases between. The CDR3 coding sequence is TGTGCCAGCAGTCCCTCCGGACGGGAAAACAATGGCTACACCTTC. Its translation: CASSPSGRENNGYTF.

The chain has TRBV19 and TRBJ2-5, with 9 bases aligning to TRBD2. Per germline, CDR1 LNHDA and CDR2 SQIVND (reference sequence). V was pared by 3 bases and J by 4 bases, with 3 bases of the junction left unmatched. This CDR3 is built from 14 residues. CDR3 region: CASSILAGSETQYF. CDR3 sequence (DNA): TGTGCCAGTAGTATCCTAGCGGGGTCAGAGACCCAGTACTTC.

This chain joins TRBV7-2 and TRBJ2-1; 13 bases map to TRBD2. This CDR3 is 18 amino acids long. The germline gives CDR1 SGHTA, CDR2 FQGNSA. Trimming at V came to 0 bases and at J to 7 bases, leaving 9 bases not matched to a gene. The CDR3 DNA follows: TGTGCCAGCAGCTTAGCGCCCTTAGGGACTAGCGGGGTTAATGAGCAGTTCTTC. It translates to CASSLAPLGTSGVNEQFF.

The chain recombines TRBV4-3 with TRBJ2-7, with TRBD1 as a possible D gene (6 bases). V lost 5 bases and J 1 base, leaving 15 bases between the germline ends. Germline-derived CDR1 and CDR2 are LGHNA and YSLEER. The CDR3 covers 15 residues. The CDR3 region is CASSNVGGPSYEQYF. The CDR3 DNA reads TGCGCCAGCAGCAATGTAGGGGGTCCTTCCTACGAGCAGTACTTC.

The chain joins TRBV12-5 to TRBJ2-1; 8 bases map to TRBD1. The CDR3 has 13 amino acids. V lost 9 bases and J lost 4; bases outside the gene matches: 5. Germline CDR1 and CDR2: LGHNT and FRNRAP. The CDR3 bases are TGTGCTAGCTCACAGGGGGGATACAATGAGCAGTTCTTC. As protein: CASSQGGYNEQFF.

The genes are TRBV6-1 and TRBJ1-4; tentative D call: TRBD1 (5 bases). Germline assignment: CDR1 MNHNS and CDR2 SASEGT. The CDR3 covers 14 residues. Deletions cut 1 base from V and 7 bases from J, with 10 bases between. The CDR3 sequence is CASSEVQGGEKLFF. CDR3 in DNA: TGTGCCAGCAGTGAAGTCCAGGGTGGTGAAAAACTGTTTTTT.

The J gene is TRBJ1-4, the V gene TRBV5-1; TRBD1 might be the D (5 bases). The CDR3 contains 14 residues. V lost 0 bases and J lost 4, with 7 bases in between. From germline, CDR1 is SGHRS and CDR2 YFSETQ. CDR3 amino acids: CASSLEGLNEKLFF. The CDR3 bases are TGCGCCAGCAGCTTGGAGGGGCTTAATGAAAAACTGTTTTTT.

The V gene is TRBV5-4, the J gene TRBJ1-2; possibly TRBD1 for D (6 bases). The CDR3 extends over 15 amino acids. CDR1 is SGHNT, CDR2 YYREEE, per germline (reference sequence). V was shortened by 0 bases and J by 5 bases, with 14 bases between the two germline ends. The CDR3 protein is CASSLVGGRKYGYTF. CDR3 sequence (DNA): TGTGCCAGCAGCTTGGTCGGGGGGCGGAAATATGGCTACACCTTC.

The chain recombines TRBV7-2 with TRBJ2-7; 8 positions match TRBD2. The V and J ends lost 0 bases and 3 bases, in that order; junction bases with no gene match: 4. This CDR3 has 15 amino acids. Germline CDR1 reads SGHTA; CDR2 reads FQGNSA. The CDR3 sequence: CASSLAGRGVYEQYF. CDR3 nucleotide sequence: TGTGCCAGCAGCTTAGCGGGGCGGGGGGTCTACGAGCAGTACTTC.

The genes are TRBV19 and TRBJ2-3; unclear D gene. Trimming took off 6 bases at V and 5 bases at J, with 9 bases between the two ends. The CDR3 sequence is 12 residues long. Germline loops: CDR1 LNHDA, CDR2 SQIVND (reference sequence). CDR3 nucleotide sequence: TGTGCCAGTAGAACGCTAGGAGATACGCAGTATTTT. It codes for CASRTLGDTQYF. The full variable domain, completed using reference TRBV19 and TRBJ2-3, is DGGITQSPKYLFRKEGQNVTLSCEQNLNHDAMYWYRQDPGQGLRLIYYSQIVNDFQKGDIAEGYSVSREKKESFPLTVTSAQKNPTAFYLCASRTLGDTQYFGPGTRLTVL.